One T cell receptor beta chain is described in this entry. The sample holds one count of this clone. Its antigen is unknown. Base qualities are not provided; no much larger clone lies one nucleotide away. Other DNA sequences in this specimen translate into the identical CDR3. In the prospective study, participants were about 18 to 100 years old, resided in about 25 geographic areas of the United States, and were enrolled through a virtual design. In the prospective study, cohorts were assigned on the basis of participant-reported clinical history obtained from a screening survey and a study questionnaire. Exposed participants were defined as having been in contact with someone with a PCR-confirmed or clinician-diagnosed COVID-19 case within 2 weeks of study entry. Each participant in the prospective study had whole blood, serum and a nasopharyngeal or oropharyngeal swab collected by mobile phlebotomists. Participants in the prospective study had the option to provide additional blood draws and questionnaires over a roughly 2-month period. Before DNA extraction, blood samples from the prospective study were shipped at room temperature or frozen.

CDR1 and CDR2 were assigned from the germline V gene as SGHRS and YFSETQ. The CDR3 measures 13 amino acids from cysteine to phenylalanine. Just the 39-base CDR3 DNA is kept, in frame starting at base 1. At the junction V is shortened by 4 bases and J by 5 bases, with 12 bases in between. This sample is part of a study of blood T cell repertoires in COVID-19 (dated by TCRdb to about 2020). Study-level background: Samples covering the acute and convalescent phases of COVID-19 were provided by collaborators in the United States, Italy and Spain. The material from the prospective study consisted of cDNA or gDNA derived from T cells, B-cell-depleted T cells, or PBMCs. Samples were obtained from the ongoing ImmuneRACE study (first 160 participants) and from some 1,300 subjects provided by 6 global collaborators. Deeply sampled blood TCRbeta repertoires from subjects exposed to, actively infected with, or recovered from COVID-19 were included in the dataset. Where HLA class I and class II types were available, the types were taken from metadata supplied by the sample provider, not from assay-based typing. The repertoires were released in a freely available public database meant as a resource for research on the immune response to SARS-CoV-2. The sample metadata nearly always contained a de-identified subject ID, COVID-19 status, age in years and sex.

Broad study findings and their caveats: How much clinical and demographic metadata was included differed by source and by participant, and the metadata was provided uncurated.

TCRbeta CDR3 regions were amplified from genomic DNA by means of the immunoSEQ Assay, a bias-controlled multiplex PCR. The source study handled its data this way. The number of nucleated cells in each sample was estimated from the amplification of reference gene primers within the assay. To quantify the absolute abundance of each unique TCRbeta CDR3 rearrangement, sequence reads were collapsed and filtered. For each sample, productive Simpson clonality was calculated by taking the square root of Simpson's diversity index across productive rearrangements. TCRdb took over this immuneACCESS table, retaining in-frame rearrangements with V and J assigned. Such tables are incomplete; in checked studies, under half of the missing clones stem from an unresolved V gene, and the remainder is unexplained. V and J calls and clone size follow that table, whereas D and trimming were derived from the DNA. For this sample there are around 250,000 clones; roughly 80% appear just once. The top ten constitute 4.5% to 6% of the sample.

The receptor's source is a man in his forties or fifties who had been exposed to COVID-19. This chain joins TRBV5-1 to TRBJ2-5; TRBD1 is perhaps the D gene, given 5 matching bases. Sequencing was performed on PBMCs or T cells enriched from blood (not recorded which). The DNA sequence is TGCGCCAGCAGCGTGCAGGGTGGGGAGACCCAGTACTTC. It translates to CASSVQGGETQYF.